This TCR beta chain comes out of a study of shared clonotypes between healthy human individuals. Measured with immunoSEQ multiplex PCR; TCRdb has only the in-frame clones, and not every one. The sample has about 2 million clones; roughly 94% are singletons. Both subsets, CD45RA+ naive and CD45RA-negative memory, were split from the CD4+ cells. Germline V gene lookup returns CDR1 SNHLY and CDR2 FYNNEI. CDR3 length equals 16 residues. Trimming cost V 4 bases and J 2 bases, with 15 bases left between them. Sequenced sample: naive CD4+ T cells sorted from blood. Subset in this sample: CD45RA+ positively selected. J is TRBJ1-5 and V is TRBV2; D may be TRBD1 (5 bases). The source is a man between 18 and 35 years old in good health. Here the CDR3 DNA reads TGTGCCAGCAGTGCAGGGATCTCTCCGGGCAATCAGCCCCAGCATTTT. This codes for CASSAGISPGNQPQHF.